The 9 T cell receptor beta chains reported below all come from one sample, sequenced in a study of cytomegalovirus exposure and HLA in healthy donors. The PCR contained 60 Vbeta and 13 Jbeta primers. Clones were read by immunoSEQ multiplex PCR, and TCRdb kept only the in-frame ones, dropping some. The repertoire includes approximately 70,000 clones, 70% to 75% of them detected once, and 22% sits in the top ten. Material for sequencing was PBMCs. These receptors originate from a woman in her twenties or thirties in good health and CMV-seropositive.

The chain combines TRBV28 with TRBJ1-5; the D is unclear. This CDR3 region has 13 residues. Germline CDR1 is MDHEN and CDR2 is SYDVKM. The V end lost 5 bases, the J end lost 11 bases, and 16 bases lay between the germline ends. This CDR3 is CASSLPPAGTQHF. In DNA form, the CDR3 reads TGTGCCAGCAGTCTCCCCCCCGCAGGCACCCAGCATTTT.

The rearrangement uses TRBV5-4 and TRBJ2-7; a weak D match, TRBD2 (6 bases). Trimming pared 2 bases from V and 5 bases from J, leaving 8 bases between. Germline CDR1 SGHNT, CDR2 YYREEE (reference sequence). The CDR3 sequence is 12 residues long. This CDR3 is CASSFGGHEQYF. The CDR3 DNA follows: TGTGCCAGCAGCTTCGGGGGACACGAGCAGTACTTC.

The chain carries TRBV2 and TRBJ1-5; D gene ambiguous. Germline V gene lookup returns CDR1 SNHLY and CDR2 FYNNEI. CDR3 size: 13 residues. Trimming removed 4 bases from V and 4 bases from J, with 8 bases in between. The CDR3 sequence is CASSVERNQPQHF. The DNA for the CDR3 is TGTGCCAGCAGTGTTGAGCGGAATCAGCCCCAGCATTTT.

This clone was seen once. CDR3 bases: TGTGCCTGGCAGGGGACTAGAGGGACCTACAATGAGCAGTTCTTC. This codes for CAWQGTRGTYNEQFF. This chain joins TRBV30 and TRBJ2-1; 8 positions agree with TRBD2. The CDR3 is 15 amino acids. CDR1 and CDR2 (germline): GTSNPN, SVGIG (reference sequence). Losses at the gene ends were 5 bases for V and 2 bases for J; bases not matched to a gene: 8. Full variable domain (rest looked up from reference TRBV30 and TRBJ2-1): SQTIHQWPATLVQPVGSPLSLECTVEGTSNPNLYWYRQAAGRGLQLLFYSVGIGQISSEVPQNLSASRPQDRQFILSSKKLLLSDSGFYLCAWQGTRGTYNEQFFGPGTRLTVL.

The chain recombines TRBV19 with TRBJ2-7; unclear D gene. There are 11 residues in the CDR3. The V gene's germline CDR1 is LNHDA and CDR2 SQIVND (reference sequence). Trimming left V 5 bases short and J 7 bases short, with 9 bases between. CDR3 in DNA: TGTGCCAGTAGTGACCGGCGGGAGCAGTACTTC. This encodes CASSDRREQYF. Filled out from reference TRBV19 and TRBJ2-7, the complete variable domain reads DGGITQSPKYLFRKEGQNVTLSCEQNLNHDAMYWYRQDPGQGLRLIYYSQIVNDFQKGDIAEGYSVSREKKESFPLTVTSAQKNPTAFYLCASSDRREQYFGPGTRLTVT.

This clone was observed a single time. The J gene is TRBJ2-7, the V gene TRBV30, with a possible D match to TRBD2 (5 bases). This CDR3 region has 13 residues. Germline assignment: CDR1 GTSNPN and CDR2 SVGIG (reference sequence). Trimming removed 3 bases from V and 2 bases from J, with 11 bases in between. The CDR3 loop reads CAWSVGLAYEQYF. The CDR3 nucleotides are TGTGCCTGGAGCGTTGGACTGGCCTACGAGCAGTACTTC. Together with reference TRBV30 and TRBJ2-7, the CDR3 gives the full variable domain: SQTIHQWPATLVQPVGSPLSLECTVEGTSNPNLYWYRQAAGRGLQLLFYSVGIGQISSEVPQNLSASRPQDRQFILSSKKLLLSDSGFYLCAWSVGLAYEQYFGPGTRLTVT.

The gene calls are TRBV5-1 and TRBJ1-1; D gene unclear. The CDR3 totals 15 residues. Germline V lookup: CDR1 SGHRS, CDR2 YFSETQ. Trimming pared 0 bases from V and 4 bases from J, leaving 13 bases between. This chain's CDR3 is CASSLGAVVSTEAFF. CDR3 DNA sequence: TGCGCCAGCAGCTTGGGGGCCGTTGTTTCCACTGAAGCTTTCTTT.

The V and J genes are TRBV18 and TRBJ2-1; a possible D gene is TRBD2 (5 bases). This CDR3 region has 14 residues. CDR1 and CDR2 (germline): KGHSH, LQKENI. The V and J ends lost 2 bases and 6 bases respectively, with 11 bases between them. In DNA, the CDR3 is TGTGCCAGCTCACCAGAGAGGGTGGCCAATGAGCAGTTCTTC. Amino acid sequence: CASSPERVANEQFF.

This chain links TRBV5-1 with TRBJ2-3; 14 bases line up with TRBD2. Germline V gene data show CDR1 as SGHRS and CDR2 as YFSETQ. CDR3 length equals 15 residues. V shed 5 bases, J shed 5 bases, and the junction held 4 bases outside the gene matches. Written as DNA, the CDR3 is TGCGCCAGCAGGACTAGCGGGAGGGATCTAGATACGCAGTATTTT. The encoded protein is CASRTSGRDLDTQYF.